A single sample is the source of the 9 T cell receptor beta chains below, sequenced in a study of shared clonotypes between healthy human individuals. TCRdb's copy holds only in-frame clones and misses some; the assay was immunoSEQ multiplex PCR. In the table there are more than 2 million clones, over 85% of which are singletons. Terminally differentiated effector memory CD45RA+ cells were excluded by CCR7 positive selection of CD45RO-negative cells. The specimen sequenced was naive CD8+ T cells sorted from blood. These receptors all come from a man aged 18-30 years in good health.

The chain employs TRBV28 and TRBJ1-2; TRBD1 matches 9 bases. The ends lost 3 bases at V and 3 bases at J; junction bases unmatched: 5. Germline V gene sequence: CDR1 MDHEN, CDR2 SYDVKM. The CDR3 has 15 amino acids. CDR3 sequence (DNA): TGTGCCAGCAGTTTGGGACAGGGCGAATACTATGGCTACACCTTC. As protein: CASSLGQGEYYGYTF.

J is TRBJ1-1 and V is TRBV21-1. TRBV21-1 is recorded as a pseudogene. The CDR3 has 14 residues. The DNA of the CDR3 is TGTAAAATGGGTCAGGGAGAGGGGAACACTGAAGCTTTCTTT. Protein product: CKMGQGEGNTEAFF.

The chain combines TRBV7-9 with TRBJ2-7; D is undetermined. Germline lookup yields CDR1 SEHNR and CDR2 FQNEAQ (reference sequence). The CDR3 is made up of 13 amino acids. Trimming pared 4 bases from V and 5 bases from J, leaving 12 bases between. The CDR3 sequence is CASSWTVLDEQYF. For the CDR3, the DNA is TGTGCCAGCAGCTGGACGGTTCTGGACGAGCAGTACTTC.

Notes on this clone: This same CDR3 is encoded by further DNA sequences in the sample. The chain joins TRBV4-1 to TRBJ1-2; 10 nucleotides match TRBD1. The V gene's germline CDR1 is MGHRA and CDR2 YSYEKL. Losses at the gene ends were 3 bases for V and 5 bases for J; bases not matched to a gene: 3. The CDR3 spans 14 residues. CDR3 in amino acids: CASSQGQGTYGYTF. The CDR3 nucleotides read TGCGCCAGCAGCCAGGGACAGGGGACATATGGCTACACCTTC.

In DNA, the CDR3 is TGTGCCAGCAGTGAAATCGGGACAGGGCTGAGAAACACCATATATTTT. Translation gives CASSEIGTGLRNTIYF. The J gene is TRBJ1-3, the V gene TRBV6-1, with 9 bases lining up with TRBD1. V trimming: 2 bases; J trimming: 5 bases; junction bases outside the gene matches: 7. CDR1 and CDR2 (germline): MNHNS, SASEGT. This CDR3 contains 16 residues.

This chain links TRBV29-1 with TRBJ2-7, with a tentative D call TRBD2 (6 bases). V dropped 4 bases and J dropped 5 bases, with 18 bases sitting between them. The CDR3 is 14 amino acids. Per the germline V gene, CDR1 is SQVTM and CDR2 is ANQGSEA. CDR3 sequence reads: CSVVGWGTGDEQYF. The CDR3 region has the DNA TGCAGCGTTGTAGGGTGGGGGACGGGGGACGAGCAGTACTTC.

This chain joins TRBV6-5 and TRBJ2-1; D unclear. This CDR3 has 12 amino acids. Between the trimmed V and J ends, which lost 5 bases and 4 bases, there was a span of 6 bases. The germline CDR1 and CDR2 sequences are MNHEY and SVGAGI. This chain's CDR3 is CASSARYNEQFF. CDR3 nucleotide sequence: TGTGCCAGCAGTGCCAGATACAATGAGCAGTTCTTC.

This chain links TRBV7-8 with TRBJ2-3, with TRBD2 matching over 8 bases. Germline V gives CDR1 SGHVS, CDR2 FQNEAQ. V lost 5 bases, J lost 1 base, and 11 bases stayed unmatched. The CDR3 consists of 17 residues. CDR3 region: CASSREGLVFGTDTQYF. CDR3 sequence (DNA): TGTGCCAGCAGCCGAGAGGGACTAGTATTCGGCACAGATACGCAGTATTTT.

The rearrangement links TRBV6-6 to TRBJ1-3, with D hard to call. Trimming took off 6 bases at V and 0 bases at J, with 12 bases between the two ends. The germline gives CDR1 MNHNY, CDR2 SVGAGI (reference sequence). This CDR3 is 15 amino acids long. CDR3 sequence: CASSFSGFSGNTIYF. For the CDR3, the DNA is TGTGCCAGCAGCTTCTCCGGGTTCTCTGGAAACACCATATATTTT.